Listed below are T cell receptor beta chains from one sample, sequenced in a study of CD8 T cells in ankylosing spondylitis. A single record per CDR3 protein comes from TCRdb applying MiXCR to the 5' RACE reads. The sample includes around 340,000 distinct CDR3 sequences, approximately 20% of them seen just once. The sequenced sample was blood, either unsorted or a sorted T cell fraction (not recorded which). All receptors come from a male donor with ankylosing spondylitis or in good health (not recorded which). The CDR3 runs from the conserved cysteine through the conserved F or W. Fields, in order: V gene, clone size, D gene, J gene, CDR3 protein, CDR3 DNA. D genes are given only for firm matches. Only part of the rows carry a size: once, few, many, or a class if the clone is expanded.

v_call: TRBV25-1; clone_size: few; d_call: NA; j_call: TRBJ1-2; cdr3_aa: CASSDLFGYTF; cdr3_nt: TGTGCCAGCAGTGATCTGTTTGGCTACACCTTC
v_call: TRBV29-1; clone_size: NA; d_call: TRBD1; j_call: TRBJ2-5; cdr3_aa: CSVVRGNSIQETQYF; cdr3_nt: TGCAGCGTTGTCAGGGGGAATTCAATTCAAGAGACCCAGTACTTC
v_call: TRBV15; clone_size: NA; d_call: TRBD1; j_call: TRBJ1-2; cdr3_aa: CATQYGQGNYGYTF; cdr3_nt: TGTGCCACCCAATACGGACAGGGAAACTATGGCTACACCTTC
v_call: TRBV6-5; clone_size: NA; d_call: NA; j_call: TRBJ2-2; cdr3_aa: CASSYRTSNTGELFF; cdr3_nt: TGTGCCAGCAGTTACCGCACGTCTAACACCGGGGAGCTGTTTTTT
v_call: TRBV4-2; clone_size: few; d_call: NA; j_call: TRBJ2-1; cdr3_aa: CASSPGESLPYNEQFF; cdr3_nt: TGTGCCAGCAGTCCCGGAGAAAGCTTGCCTTACAATGAGCAGTTCTTC
v_call: TRBV7-3; clone_size: NA; d_call: TRBD2; j_call: TRBJ2-1; cdr3_aa: CASSLSLADYNEQFF; cdr3_nt: TGTGCCAGCAGCTTAAGTCTAGCGGATTACAATGAGCAGTTCTTC
v_call: TRBV12-3/TRBV12-4; clone_size: NA; d_call: TRBD2; j_call: TRBJ2-2; cdr3_aa: CASSPHPGGGWAGELFF; cdr3_nt: TGTGCCAGCAGTCCCCACCCCGGCGGGGGTTGGGCCGGGGAGCTGTTTTTT
v_call: TRBV12-3/TRBV12-4; clone_size: few; d_call: TRBD2; j_call: TRBJ2-2; cdr3_aa: CASSLFGGTGELFF; cdr3_nt: TGTGCCAGCAGTTTATTCGGGGGGACCGGGGAGCTGTTTTTT
v_call: TRBV29-1; clone_size: NA; d_call: TRBD2; j_call: TRBJ2-7; cdr3_aa: CSVEDGTSGGGSSYEQYF; cdr3_nt: TGCAGCGTTGAAGATGGGACTAGCGGGGGGGGAAGCTCCTACGAGCAGTACTTC
v_call: TRBV12-3/TRBV12-4; clone_size: NA; d_call: NA; j_call: TRBJ2-6; cdr3_aa: CASSSRTKVSDSGANVLTF; cdr3_nt: TGTGCCAGCAGTTCCCGGACAAAGGTTTCCGACTCTGGGGCCAACGTCCTGACTTTC
v_call: TRBV12-3/TRBV12-4; clone_size: NA; d_call: TRBD2; j_call: TRBJ2-7; cdr3_aa: CASSLGASGGGEQYF; cdr3_nt: TGTGCCAGCAGTTTAGGTGCTAGCGGGGGTGGCGAGCAGTACTTC
v_call: TRBV27; clone_size: few; d_call: TRBD1; j_call: TRBJ2-1; cdr3_aa: CASLQGGSYNEQFF; cdr3_nt: TGTGCCAGCCTACAGGGGGGTTCCTACAATGAGCAGTTCTTC
v_call: TRBV7-9; clone_size: NA; d_call: NA; j_call: TRBJ2-2; cdr3_aa: CASSPLDANTGELFF; cdr3_nt: TGTGCCAGCAGCCCACTAGACGCGAACACCGGGGAGCTGTTTTTT
v_call: TRBV4-1; clone_size: few; d_call: TRBD1; j_call: TRBJ2-1; cdr3_aa: CASSQDRGYEQFF; cdr3_nt: TGCGCCAGCAGCCAGGACAGGGGCTATGAGCAGTTCTTC
v_call: TRBV7-2; clone_size: NA; d_call: TRBD2; j_call: TRBJ2-2; cdr3_aa: CASSVWGGPNTGELFF; cdr3_nt: TGTGCCAGCAGCGTCTGGGGGGGACCGAACACCGGGGAGCTGTTTTTT
v_call: TRBV12-3/TRBV12-4; clone_size: many; d_call: NA; j_call: TRBJ2-1; cdr3_aa: CASSSGLGDEQFF; cdr3_nt: TGTGCCAGCAGTTCGGGATTAGGCGATGAGCAGTTCTTC
v_call: TRBV7-2; clone_size: NA; d_call: TRBD2; j_call: TRBJ2-5; cdr3_aa: CASSAGLAGLYQETQYF; cdr3_nt: TGTGCCAGCAGCGCGGGACTAGCGGGTCTGTACCAAGAGACCCAGTACTTC
v_call: TRBV9; clone_size: many; d_call: NA; j_call: TRBJ2-7; cdr3_aa: CASSVTQDPHYEQYF; cdr3_nt: TGTGCCAGCAGCGTAACCCAGGACCCCCACTACGAGCAGTACTTC
v_call: TRBV20-1; clone_size: few; d_call: TRBD2; j_call: TRBJ2-5; cdr3_aa: CSARDRLAKGPETQYF; cdr3_nt: TGCAGTGCTAGAGATAGACTAGCCAAGGGCCCAGAGACCCAGTACTTC
v_call: TRBV10-3; clone_size: few; d_call: NA; j_call: TRBJ2-7; cdr3_aa: CAISDAEIGDYEQYF; cdr3_nt: TGTGCCATCAGTGACGCCGAAATTGGGGATTACGAGCAGTACTTC
v_call: TRBV19; clone_size: NA; d_call: TRBD2; j_call: TRBJ2-1; cdr3_aa: CASSMLAGGLEQFF; cdr3_nt: TGTGCCAGTAGTATGTTAGCGGGGGGACTTGAGCAGTTCTTC
v_call: TRBV6-5; clone_size: NA; d_call: NA; j_call: TRBJ2-5; cdr3_aa: CASSYARTETQYF; cdr3_nt: TGTGCCAGCAGTTATGCCAGGACGGAGACCCAGTACTTC
v_call: TRBV6-6; clone_size: few; d_call: NA; j_call: TRBJ1-1; cdr3_aa: CASSSSEAFF; cdr3_nt: TGTGCCAGCAGTAGCTCTGAAGCTTTCTTT
v_call: TRBV3-1; clone_size: NA; d_call: TRBD1; j_call: TRBJ2-7; cdr3_aa: CASSLGTGARWEQYF; cdr3_nt: TGTGCCAGCAGCCTAGGGACAGGGGCGAGGTGGGAGCAGTACTTC
v_call: TRBV28; clone_size: NA; d_call: TRBD2; j_call: TRBJ2-1; cdr3_aa: CASSPIAGGLNEQFF; cdr3_nt: TGTGCCAGCTCCCCCATAGCGGGGGGGTTGAATGAGCAGTTCTTC
v_call: TRBV27; clone_size: few; d_call: TRBD1; j_call: TRBJ1-1; cdr3_aa: CASSFRQGGTEAFF; cdr3_nt: TGTGCCAGCAGTTTTCGACAGGGAGGGACTGAAGCTTTCTTT
v_call: TRBV10-3; clone_size: many; d_call: TRBD1; j_call: TRBJ2-3; cdr3_aa: CAISEKDGTGTTDTQYF; cdr3_nt: TGTGCCATCAGTGAAAAGGATGGGACAGGGACCACAGATACGCAGTATTTT
v_call: TRBV5-1; clone_size: NA; d_call: NA; j_call: TRBJ2-1; cdr3_aa: CASSAQEGGRAYNEQFF; cdr3_nt: TGCGCCAGCAGCGCCCAGGAGGGGGGTAGGGCCTACAATGAGCAGTTCTTC